A selection of T cell receptor beta chains follows, all from one sample in a study of cytomegalovirus exposure and HLA in healthy donors. Only in-frame clones appear in the TCRdb table, and some are missing; sequencing was by immunoSEQ multiplex PCR. The data show around 160,000 clones, about 80% seen once. Source material: PBMCs. These receptors were collected from a man aged 45 to 65 in good health and CMV-seropositive. Both conserved end residues are part of each CDR3. The D gene is left open where the match is weak. A clone size is listed for some rows: how often the clone was seen (once, few, many), or a class if it is expanded.

d_call,v_call,clone_size,j_call,cdr3_aa,cdr3_nt
TRBD1,TRBV5-4,-,TRBJ2-7,CASSPQPGQNLVGQYF,TGTGCCAGCAGCCCCCAACCGGGACAGAATTTAGTCGGGCAGTACTTC
-,TRBV7-2,-,TRBJ2-5,CASCKGSLWETQYF,TGTGCCAGCTGTAAAGGTAGCCTCTGGGAGACCCAGTACTTC
TRBD1,TRBV11-2,-,TRBJ2-7,CASSLATGVTDYEQYF,TGTGCCAGCAGCTTAGCGACAGGGGTGACCGACTACGAGCAGTACTTC
TRBD1,TRBV5-1,-,TRBJ2-2,CASSFWTGLSSGTGELFF,TGCGCCAGCAGCTTTTGGACAGGGCTATCTTCTGGCACCGGGGAGCTGTTTTTT
TRBD2,TRBV7-3,-,TRBJ2-1,CASTRGGRDNEQFF,TGTGCCAGCACTCGCGGGGGGCGAGACAATGAGCAGTTCTTC
TRBD2,TRBV11-2,once,TRBJ2-1,CASSLDGERGAGNEQFF,TGTGCCAGCAGCTTAGATGGTGAGCGGGGGGCAGGGAATGAGCAGTTCTTC
-,TRBV5-4,-,TRBJ2-6,CASSPVEGLNSGANVLTF,TGTGCCAGCAGCCCAGTGGAGGGACTGAACTCTGGGGCCAACGTCCTGACTTTC
-,TRBV15,-,TRBJ1-1,CATSTQNMNTEAFF,TGTGCCACCAGCACCCAAAACATGAACACTGAAGCTTTCTTT
TRBD1,TRBV7-2,-,TRBJ1-2,CASSFGTGGYGYTF,TGTGCCAGCAGCTTTGGGACAGGAGGTTATGGCTACACCTTC
-,TRBV2,few,TRBJ1-4,CASDWRGGSANEKLFF,TGTGCCAGCGACTGGAGGGGGGGCTCAGCTAATGAAAAACTGTTTTTT
-,TRBV1,-,TRBJ1-3,CTSSHRDSGSGNTIYF,TGCACCAGCAGCCATCGGGACAGCGGCTCTGGAAACACCATATATTTT
-,TRBV9,-,TRBJ2-6,CASSASGFAGANVLTF,TGTGCCAGCAGCGCTTCAGGGTTCGCTGGGGCCAACGTCCTGACTTTC
TRBD2,TRBV11-2,-,TRBJ2-1,CASSSSVAGGGVTNEQFF,TGTGCCAGCAGCTCGTCGGTAGCGGGGGGAGGGGTAACGAATGAGCAGTTCTTC
TRBD1,TRBV6-5,-,TRBJ2-7,CASSNTGGSYEQYF,TGTGCCAGCAGTAACACAGGGGGCTCCTACGAGCAGTACTTC
TRBD1,TRBV6-5,-,TRBJ2-1,CASRTGGSYNEQFF,TGTGCCAGCCGGACAGGGGGCTCCTACAATGAGCAGTTCTTC
TRBD2,TRBV7-2,-,TRBJ2-3,CASSSRGGRTDTQYF,TGTGCCAGCAGCTCGCGGGGGGGGAGGACAGATACGCAGTATTTT
TRBD2,TRBV5-4,-,TRBJ2-3,CASISSSGGITDTQYF,TGTGCCAGCATTTCATCTAGCGGGGGAATCACAGATACGCAGTATTTT
-,TRBV27,-,TRBJ2-5,CASHKGRTQYF,TGTGCCAGCCATAAGGGGCGGACACAGTACTTC
-,TRBV11-2,-,TRBJ1-4,CASRSRQSTNEKLFF,TGTGCCAGCAGATCCAGACAGTCAACTAATGAAAAACTGTTTTTT
-,TRBV4-3,-,TRBJ1-3,CASSQVVPGSSSGNTIYF,TGCGCCAGCAGCCAAGTAGTTCCAGGGTCTAGCTCTGGAAACACCATATATTTT
TRBD1,TRBV5-6,-,TRBJ1-3,CASSPGQGANTIYF,TGTGCCAGCAGCCCGGGACAGGGGGCTAACACCATATATTTT
-,TRBV10-3,few,TRBJ2-3,CAISQDTQYF,TGTGCCATCAGCCAAGATACGCAGTATTTT
-,TRBV7-2,-,TRBJ1-1,CASSPLDMRVTEAFF,TGTGCCAGCAGCCCGTTAGATATGAGGGTCACTGAAGCTTTCTTT
-,TRBV7-8,-,TRBJ1-1,CASSYRVDTEAFF,TGTGCCAGCAGCTACAGGGTGGACACTGAAGCTTTCTTT
-,TRBV2,-,TRBJ1-5,CATARFGGLQPQHF,TGTGCCACCGCACGGTTTGGGGGCCTTCAGCCCCAGCATTTT
-,TRBV11-2,-,TRBJ2-1,CASSLEGQGFSFSSYNEQFF,TGTGCCAGCAGCTTAGAGGGGCAGGGCTTCAGTTTTAGCTCCTACAATGAGCAGTTCTTC
TRBD1,TRBV29-1,-,TRBJ1-2,CSVLDRGGGYTF,TGCAGCGTACTAGACAGGGGAGGTGGCTACACCTTC